The sequence of this TCR beta chain was determined in a study of Ad26.COV2.S vaccination and SARS-CoV-2 variants (dated by TCRdb to about 2021). Looking at the study overall: Vaccine-arm donors were drawn from COV1001, a multicentre, randomized, double-blind, placebo-controlled phase I-IIa trial of Ad26.COV2.S in healthy adults. Ad26.COV2.S was administered intramuscularly at 5 x 10^10 or 1 x 10^11 viral particles, either as a single shot or as two shots given 56 days apart. TCRbeta repertoire sequencing was used to assess the specificity and breadth of SARS-CoV-2-reactive T cell receptors after Ad26.COV2.S vaccination. The TCR-sequenced set comprised about 32 samples: approximately 19 Ad26.COV2.S vaccine recipients, 5 placebo recipients and 8 SARS-CoV-2 convalescent individuals. Trial participants were randomized into five groups of five: low-dose or high-dose Ad26.COV2.S given once or twice, or placebo on both occasions. Throughout the experiments and outcome assessment, investigators stayed blinded to trial group allocation.

TCRbeta CDR3 regions were sequenced with the immunoSEQ Assay. After extraction, genomic DNA underwent amplification by bias-controlled multiplex PCR, followed by high-throughput sequencing. On the authors' methods: Collapsing and filtering of sequences were performed to quantify the absolute abundance of each unique TCRbeta CDR3 region. Usable DNA was measured by amplifying reference genes present in all nucleated cells, and TCRbeta template counts were normalized to that usable DNA to estimate T cell fraction. Repertoire TCRs were annotated as SARS-CoV-2-specific by exact matching of V gene, CDR3 amino acid sequence and J gene to a known reactive TCR set. MIRA supplied the reference SARS-CoV-2 TCR set, which was filtered for enrichment in COVID-19-positive ImmuneCODE repertoires so that public or cross-reactive TCRs were removed. Drawing on the MIRA antigens, annotated TCRs were analysed further at the level of specific ORF or position within ORF. Breadth was defined as annotated unique rearrangements over total unique productive rearrangements; depth was the summed frequency of those rearrangements. Group comparisons of TCR breadth used two-sided Wilcoxon rank-sum tests. TCRdb obtained this table from immuneACCESS and retained in-frame rearrangements with V and J assigned. These tables miss some clones; where compared with another copy, unresolved V genes account for less than half of the shortfall, and the remainder is unexplained. The DNA gave D and trimming, while V, J and clone size come from that table. The sample yields approximately 480,000 clones; approximately 88% were counted once. The ten top clones hold more than 10% of the sample.

V sheds 6 bases and J sheds 1 base, leaving 15 bases between their ends. Taken from cysteine to phenylalanine, the CDR3 has 15 residues. The DNA shown is the 45-base CDR3, in frame from base 1. According to the germline V gene, CDR1 reads MDHEN and CDR2 reads SYDVKM. This clone was picked up a small number of times. Its antigen is not yet known. Base qualities are not provided; no much larger clone lies one nucleotide away. Broad study findings and their caveats: After vaccination, spike-specific CD8+ and CD4+ T cell responses were reported to show substantial breadth. Ad26.COV2.S recipients had higher spike-specific TCR breadth than placebo recipients (P = 0.0014). The study lacked the statistical power to compare responses across vaccine doses or regimens. Comparable non-spike TCR breadth was observed between vaccine and placebo recipients, consistent with only spike being contained in the vaccine. The authors noted that the TCR breadth and depth analyses may have underestimated total T cell responses.

This specimen's treatment or condition label, interpreted: some 19 received Ad26.COV2.S at low or high dose, single or two shots; about five received placebo; per-sample allocation not given. For vaccine and placebo recipients, repertoires were sequenced using samples collected on day 63 after the first injection. Between 29 July and 7 August 2020, Cohort 1b enrolled fewer than 30 adults aged 18-55 years at one site in Boston, USA. As a vaccine, Ad26.COV2.S was a replication-incompetent adenovirus type 26 vector that expressed a prefusion-stabilized SARS-CoV-2 spike protein derived from the original Wuhan strain.

Here the sequenced sample was peripheral blood, taken in a trial of Ad26.COV2.S vaccine versus placebo. The rearranged chain carries TRBV28 and TRBJ1-2; there is no confident call for the D gene. This clonotype was sampled from a person aged 18 to 65 who received the Ad26.COV2.S COVID-19 vaccine or a placebo. The DNA is TGTGCCAGCAGCTTAGGGCGCAGAATTAACTATGGCTACACCTTC. Its protein is CASSLGRRINYGYTF.